This TCR beta chain came from a study of control samples from healthy donors and cancer patients. Libraries were prepared by immunoSEQ multiplex PCR; TCRdb keeps only in-frame clonotypes and omits some of them. The top ten clones hold around 40% of a sample with approximately 130,000 clones, around 89% of them seen once. Looked up from germline, CDR1 is KGHDR and CDR2 is SFDVKD. V lost 3 bases, J lost 1 base, and 2 bases stayed unmatched. The CDR3 totals 16 residues. Sample: blood. The receptor comes from a man aged 50-59 years in good health. This chain connects TRBV24-1 to TRBJ2-3; 11 nucleotides line up with TRBD1. As DNA, the CDR3 is TGTGCCACCAGTGATCAGGACAGGGGGCGCACAGATACGCAGTATTTT. Amino acids: CATSDQDRGRTDTQYF.